There are a few counts of the clone carrying this TCR beta chain. Its antigen is undetermined. TCRdb used MiXCR to reprocess the reads, holding one entry per CDR3 protein. The table has more than 400,000 distinct CDR3 sequences, around 27% seen once; the top ten hold over 10%. This sample is part of a study of T cell repertoires in cytomegalovirus infection. Study details: In public TCR beta signatures, there were indications of both CMV infection and matching HLA type. Study-wide results and limits: People with CMV and the relevant HLA were identified by cumulative public TCR beta family frequency.

Per the germline V gene, CDR1 is SGHTA and CDR2 is FQGNSA. The CDR3 totals 15 residues. With V trimmed by 1 base and J by 3 bases, 2 bases remained unmatched. This receptor was obtained from a human donor in good health (CMV status not recorded). Some clones in this sample may be carry-over from other donors' samples. Material for sequencing was PBMCs. The chain recombines TRBV7-2 with TRBJ2-3, with 9 bases that match TRBD2. The chain's CDR3 is CASSLGTSETDTQYF. The CDR3 DNA reads as TGTGCCAGCAGCTTAGGGACTAGCGAGACAGATACGCAGTATTTT. Full variable domain (missing parts from reference TRBV7-2 and TRBJ2-3): GAGVSQSPSNKVTEKGKDVELRCDPISGHTALYWYRQSLGQGLEFLIYFQGNSAPDKSGLPSDRFSAERTGGSVSTLTIQRTQQEDSAVYLCASSLGTSETDTQYFGPGTRLTVL.